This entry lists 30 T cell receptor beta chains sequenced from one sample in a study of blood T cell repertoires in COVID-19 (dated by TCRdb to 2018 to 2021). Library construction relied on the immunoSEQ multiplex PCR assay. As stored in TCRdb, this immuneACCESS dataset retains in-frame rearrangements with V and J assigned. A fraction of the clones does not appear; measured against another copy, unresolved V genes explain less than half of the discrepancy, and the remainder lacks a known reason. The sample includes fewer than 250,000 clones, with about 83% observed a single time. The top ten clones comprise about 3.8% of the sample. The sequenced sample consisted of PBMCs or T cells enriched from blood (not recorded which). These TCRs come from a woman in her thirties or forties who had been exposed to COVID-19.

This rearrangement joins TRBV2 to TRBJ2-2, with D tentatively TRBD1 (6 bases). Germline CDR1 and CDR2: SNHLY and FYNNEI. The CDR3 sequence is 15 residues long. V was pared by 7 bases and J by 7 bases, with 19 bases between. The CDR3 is CASTQERRGFGELFF. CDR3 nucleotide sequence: TGTGCCAGCACTCAAGAGCGAAGGGGGTTCGGGGAGCTGTTTTTT.

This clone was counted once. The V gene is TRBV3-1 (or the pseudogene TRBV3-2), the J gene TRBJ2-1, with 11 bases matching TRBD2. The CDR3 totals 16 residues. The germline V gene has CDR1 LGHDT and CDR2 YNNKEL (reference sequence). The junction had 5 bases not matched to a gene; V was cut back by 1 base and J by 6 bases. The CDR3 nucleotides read TGTGCCAGCAGCCAAGTTAGCGGGGGGGCTAGCAATGAGCAGTTCTTC. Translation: CASSQVSGGASNEQFF.

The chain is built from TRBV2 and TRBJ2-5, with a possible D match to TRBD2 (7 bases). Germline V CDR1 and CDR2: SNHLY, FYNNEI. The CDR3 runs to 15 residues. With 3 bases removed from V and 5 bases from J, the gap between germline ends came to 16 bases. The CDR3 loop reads CASSDGGHSGETQYF. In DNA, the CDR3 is TGTGCCAGCAGTGACGGGGGGCACTCCGGGGAGACCCAGTACTTC. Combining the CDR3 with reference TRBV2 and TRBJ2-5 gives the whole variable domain EPEVTQTPSHQVTQMGQEVILRCVPISNHLYFYWYRQILGQKVEFLVSFYNNEISEKSEIFDDQFSVERPDGSNFTLKIRSTKLEDSAMYFCASSDGGHSGETQYFGPGTRLLVL.

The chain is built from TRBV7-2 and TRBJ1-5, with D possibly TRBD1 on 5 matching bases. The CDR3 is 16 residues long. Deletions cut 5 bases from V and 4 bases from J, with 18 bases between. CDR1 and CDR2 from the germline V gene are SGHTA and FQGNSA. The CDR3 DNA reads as TGTGCCAGCAGCCCAGTCGTTTTGGACATTAATCAGCCCCAGCATTTT. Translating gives CASSPVVLDINQPQHF.

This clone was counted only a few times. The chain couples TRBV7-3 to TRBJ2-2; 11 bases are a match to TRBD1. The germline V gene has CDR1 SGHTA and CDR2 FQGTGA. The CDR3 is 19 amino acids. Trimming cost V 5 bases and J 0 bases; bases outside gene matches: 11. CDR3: CASSPQSLGQGANTGELFF. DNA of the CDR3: TGTGCCAGCAGCCCCCAATCACTGGGACAGGGGGCGAACACCGGGGAGCTGTTTTTT.

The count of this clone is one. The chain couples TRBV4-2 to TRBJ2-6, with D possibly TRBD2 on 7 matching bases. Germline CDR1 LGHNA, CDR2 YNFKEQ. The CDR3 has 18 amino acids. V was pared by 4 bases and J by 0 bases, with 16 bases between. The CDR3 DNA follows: TGTGCCAGCAGCCTCAGAGGGGGGGATAGCTCTGGGGCCAACGTCCTGACTTTC. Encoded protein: CASSLRGGDSSGANVLTF.

The CDR3 DNA reads as TGTGCCAGCTCACCCCGATTCCGGCAGGGCCACGCTGATAGCAATCAGCCCCAGCATTTT. Its protein product is CASSPRFRQGHADSNQPQHF. This chain links TRBV18 with TRBJ1-5; TRBD1 is a possible D gene (5 bases). Trimming cost V 3 bases and J 0 bases, with 24 bases left between them. This CDR3 is 20 amino acids long. Germline values: CDR1 KGHSH, CDR2 LQKENI.

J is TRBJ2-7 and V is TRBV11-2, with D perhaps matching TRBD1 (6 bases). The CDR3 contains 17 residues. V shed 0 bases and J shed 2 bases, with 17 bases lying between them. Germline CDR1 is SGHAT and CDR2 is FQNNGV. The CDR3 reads CASSLDRGGPQPYEQYF. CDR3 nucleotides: TGTGCCAGCAGCTTAGACCGAGGGGGACCACAACCCTACGAGCAGTACTTC. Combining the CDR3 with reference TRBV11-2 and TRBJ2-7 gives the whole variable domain EAGVAQSPRYKIIEKRQSVAFWCNPISGHATLYWYQQILGQGPKLLIQFQNNGVVDDSQLPKDRFSAERLKGVDSTLKIQPAKLEDSAVYLCASSLDRGGPQPYEQYFGPGTRLTVT.

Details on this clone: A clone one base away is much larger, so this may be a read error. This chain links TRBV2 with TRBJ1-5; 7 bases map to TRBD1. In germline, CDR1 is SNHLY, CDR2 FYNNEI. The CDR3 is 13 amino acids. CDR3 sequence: CTSSYTGDQPQHF. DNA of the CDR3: TGTACCAGCAGTTATACAGGGGATCAGCCCCAGCATTTT.

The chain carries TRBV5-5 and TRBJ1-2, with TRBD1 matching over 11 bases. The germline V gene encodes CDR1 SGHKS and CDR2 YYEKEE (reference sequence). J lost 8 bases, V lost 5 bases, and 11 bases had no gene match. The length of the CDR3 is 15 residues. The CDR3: CASSLARTGGMGYTF. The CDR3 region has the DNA TGTGCCAGCAGTCTCGCCCGGACAGGGGGCATGGGCTACACCTTC.

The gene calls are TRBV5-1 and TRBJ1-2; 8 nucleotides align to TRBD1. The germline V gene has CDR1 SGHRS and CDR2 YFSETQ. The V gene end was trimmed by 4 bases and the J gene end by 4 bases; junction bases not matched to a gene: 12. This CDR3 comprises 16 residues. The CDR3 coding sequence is TGCGCCAGCAGCATGGTGGGGGGACAGGCTTCCTATGGCTACACCTTC. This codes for CASSMVGGQASYGYTF. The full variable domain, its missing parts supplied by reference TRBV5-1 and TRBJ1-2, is KAGVTQTPRYLIKTRGQQVTLSCSPISGHRSVSWYQQTPGQGLQFLFEYFSETQRNKGNFPGRFSGRQFSNSRSEMNVSTLELGDSALYLCASSMVGGQASYGYTFGSGTRLTVV.

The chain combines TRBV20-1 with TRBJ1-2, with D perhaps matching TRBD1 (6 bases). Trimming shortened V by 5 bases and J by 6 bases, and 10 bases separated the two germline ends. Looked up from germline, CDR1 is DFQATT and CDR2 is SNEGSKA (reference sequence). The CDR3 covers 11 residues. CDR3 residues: CSALDSHGYTF. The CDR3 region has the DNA TGCAGTGCTCTGGACAGCCATGGCTACACCTTC.

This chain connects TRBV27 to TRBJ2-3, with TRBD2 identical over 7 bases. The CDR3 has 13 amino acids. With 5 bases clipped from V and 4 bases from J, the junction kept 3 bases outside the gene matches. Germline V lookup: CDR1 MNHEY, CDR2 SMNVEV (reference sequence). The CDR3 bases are TGTGCCAGCAGTCTTACTAGCGCAGATACGCAGTATTTT. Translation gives CASSLTSADTQYF.

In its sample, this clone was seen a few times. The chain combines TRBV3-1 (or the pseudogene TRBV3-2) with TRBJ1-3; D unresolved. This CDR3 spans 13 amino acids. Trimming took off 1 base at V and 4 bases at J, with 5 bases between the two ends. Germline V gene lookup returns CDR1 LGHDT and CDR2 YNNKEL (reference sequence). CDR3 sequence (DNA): TGTGCCAGCAGCCAAGTCGGGGGAAACACCATATATTTT. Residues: CASSQVGGNTIYF.

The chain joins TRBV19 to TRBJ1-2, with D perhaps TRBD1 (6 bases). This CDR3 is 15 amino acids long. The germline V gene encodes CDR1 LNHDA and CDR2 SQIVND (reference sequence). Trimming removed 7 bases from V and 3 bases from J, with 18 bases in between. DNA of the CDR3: TGTGCCAGTATGGGGCCGCGGGGGCCAGACTATGGCTACACCTTC. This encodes CASMGPRGPDYGYTF.

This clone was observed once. CDR3 DNA: TGTGCCAGCAGTTTCCTCGGCGGTGAGCAGTTCTTC. Its translation is CASSFLGGEQFF. The rearrangement uses TRBV12-3 or TRBV12-4 and TRBJ2-1; no reliable D call. V was cut by 3 bases and J by 9 bases, with 9 bases left in between. The CDR3 covers 12 residues.

The CDR3 protein is CASSFEGGRNTEAFF. Written as DNA, the CDR3 is TGTGCCAGCAGCTTCGAGGGGGGGCGAAACACTGAAGCTTTCTTT. V and J are TRBV27 and TRBJ1-1; a possible D gene is TRBD1 (6 bases). The germline V gene encodes CDR1 MNHEY and CDR2 SMNVEV (reference sequence). V shed 6 bases and J shed 2 bases, with 16 bases lying between them. This CDR3 region has 15 residues.

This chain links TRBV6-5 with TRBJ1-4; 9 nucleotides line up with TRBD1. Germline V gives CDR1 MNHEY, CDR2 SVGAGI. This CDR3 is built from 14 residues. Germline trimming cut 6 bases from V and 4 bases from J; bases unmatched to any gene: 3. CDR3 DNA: TGTGCCAGCAGGAGGACAGGGGTTAATGAAAAACTGTTTTTT. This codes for CASRRTGVNEKLFF.

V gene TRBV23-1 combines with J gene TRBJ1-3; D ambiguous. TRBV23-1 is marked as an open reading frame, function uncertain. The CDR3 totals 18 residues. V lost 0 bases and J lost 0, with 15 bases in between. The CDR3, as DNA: TGCGCCAGCAGTCAATCGTGGAGCTCGGTTTACTCTGGAAACACCATATATTTT. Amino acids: CASSQSWSSVYSGNTIYF.

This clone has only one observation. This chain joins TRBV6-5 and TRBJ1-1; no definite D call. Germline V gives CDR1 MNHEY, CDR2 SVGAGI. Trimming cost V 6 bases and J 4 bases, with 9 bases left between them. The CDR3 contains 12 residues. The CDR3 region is CASSWGATEAFF. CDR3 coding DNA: TGTGCCAGCAGCTGGGGAGCCACTGAAGCTTTCTTT.

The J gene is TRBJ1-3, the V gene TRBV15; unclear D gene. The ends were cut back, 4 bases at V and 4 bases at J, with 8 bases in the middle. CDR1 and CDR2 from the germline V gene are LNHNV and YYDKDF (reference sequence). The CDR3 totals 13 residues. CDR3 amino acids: CATSTAAGNTIYF. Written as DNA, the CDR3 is TGTGCCACCAGCACCGCGGCCGGAAACACCATATATTTT. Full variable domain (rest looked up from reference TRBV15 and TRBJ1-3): DAMVIQNPRYQVTQFGKPVTLSCSQTLNHNVMYWYQQKSSQAPKLLFHYYDKDFNNEADTPDNFQSRRPNTSFCFLDIRSPGLGDTAMYLCATSTAAGNTIYFGEGSWLTVV.

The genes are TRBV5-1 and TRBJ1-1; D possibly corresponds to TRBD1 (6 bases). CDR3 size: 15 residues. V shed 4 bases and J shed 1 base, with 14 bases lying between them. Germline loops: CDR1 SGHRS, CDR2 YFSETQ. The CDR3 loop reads CASSLHRVKNTEAFF. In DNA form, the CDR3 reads TGCGCCAGCAGCCTCCACAGGGTGAAGAACACTGAAGCTTTCTTT. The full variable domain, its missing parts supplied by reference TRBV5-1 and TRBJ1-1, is KAGVTQTPRYLIKTRGQQVTLSCSPISGHRSVSWYQQTPGQGLQFLFEYFSETQRNKGNFPGRFSGRQFSNSRSEMNVSTLELGDSALYLCASSLHRVKNTEAFFGQGTRLTVV.

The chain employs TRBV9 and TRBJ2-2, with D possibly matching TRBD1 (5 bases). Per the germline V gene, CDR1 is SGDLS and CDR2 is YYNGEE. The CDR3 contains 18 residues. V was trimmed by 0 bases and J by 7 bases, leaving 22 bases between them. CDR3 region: CASSVGLLKGRLLGELFF. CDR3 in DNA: TGTGCCAGCAGCGTAGGTTTATTAAAGGGGCGACTTCTCGGGGAGCTGTTTTTT.

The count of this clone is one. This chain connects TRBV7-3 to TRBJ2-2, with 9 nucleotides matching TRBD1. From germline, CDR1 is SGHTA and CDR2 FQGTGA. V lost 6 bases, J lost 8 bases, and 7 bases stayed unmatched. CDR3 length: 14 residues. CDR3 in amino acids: CASRTDRGSGELFF. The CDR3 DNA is TGTGCCAGCAGGACAGACAGGGGGTCTGGGGAGCTGTTTTTT.

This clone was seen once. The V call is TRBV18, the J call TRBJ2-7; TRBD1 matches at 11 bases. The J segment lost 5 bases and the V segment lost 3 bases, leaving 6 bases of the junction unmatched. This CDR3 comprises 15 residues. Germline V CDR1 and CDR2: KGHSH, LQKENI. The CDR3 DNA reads TGTGCCAGCTCACCCCCGGGACAGGGGGAACACGAGCAGTACTTC. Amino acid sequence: CASSPPGQGEHEQYF. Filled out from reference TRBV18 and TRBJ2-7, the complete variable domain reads NAGVMQNPRHLVRRRGQEARLRCSPMKGHSHVYWYRQLPEEGLKFMVYLQKENIIDESGMPKERFSAEFPKEGPSILRIQQVVRGDSAAYFCASSPPGQGEHEQYFGPGTRLTVT.

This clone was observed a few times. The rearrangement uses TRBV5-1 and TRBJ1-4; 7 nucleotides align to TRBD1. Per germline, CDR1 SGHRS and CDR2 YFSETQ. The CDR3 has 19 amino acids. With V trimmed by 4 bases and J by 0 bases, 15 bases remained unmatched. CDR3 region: CASSPPGQRKVATNEKLFF. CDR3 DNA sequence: TGCGCCAGCAGCCCCCCGGGACAGAGAAAAGTTGCAACTAATGAAAAACTGTTTTTT.

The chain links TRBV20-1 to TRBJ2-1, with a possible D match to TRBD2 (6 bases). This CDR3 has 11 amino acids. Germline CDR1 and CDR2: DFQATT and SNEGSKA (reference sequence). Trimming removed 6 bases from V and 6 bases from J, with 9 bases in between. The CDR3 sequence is CSALGGNEQFF. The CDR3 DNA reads TGCAGTGCCCTGGGGGGCAATGAGCAGTTCTTC.

CDR3 loop: CASSLVYNSPLHF. For the CDR3, the DNA is TGTGCCAGCAGTTTAGTATATAATTCACCCCTCCACTTT. The rearrangement joins TRBV28 to TRBJ1-6; D unclear. CDR1 MDHEN and CDR2 SYDVKM come from the germline V gene. The CDR3 sequence is 13 residues long. Trimming left V 2 bases short and J 4 bases short, with 3 bases between.

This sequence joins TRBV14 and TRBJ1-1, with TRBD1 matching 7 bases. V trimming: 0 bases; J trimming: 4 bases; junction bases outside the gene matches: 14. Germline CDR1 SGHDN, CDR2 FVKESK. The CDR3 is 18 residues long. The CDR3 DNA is TGTGCCAGCAGCCAAGAGACGGGAGTTAGGGGGCGAGGCACTGAAGCTTTCTTT. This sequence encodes CASSQETGVRGRGTEAFF.

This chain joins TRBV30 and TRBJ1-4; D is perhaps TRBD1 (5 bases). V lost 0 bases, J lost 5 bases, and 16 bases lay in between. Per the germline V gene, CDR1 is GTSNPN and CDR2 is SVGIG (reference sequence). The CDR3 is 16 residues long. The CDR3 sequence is CAWSVTGSAGNEKLFF. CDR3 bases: TGTGCCTGGAGTGTAACGGGTTCGGCAGGGAATGAAAAACTGTTTTTT.